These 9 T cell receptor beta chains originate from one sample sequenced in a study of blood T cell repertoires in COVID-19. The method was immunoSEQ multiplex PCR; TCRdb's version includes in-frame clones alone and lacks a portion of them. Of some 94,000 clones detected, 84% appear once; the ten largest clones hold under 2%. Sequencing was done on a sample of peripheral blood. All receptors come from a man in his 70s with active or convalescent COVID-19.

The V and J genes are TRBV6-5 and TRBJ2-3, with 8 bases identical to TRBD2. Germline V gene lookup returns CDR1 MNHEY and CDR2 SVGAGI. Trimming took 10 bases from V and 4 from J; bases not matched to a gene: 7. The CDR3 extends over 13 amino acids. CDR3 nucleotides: TGTGCCACGAGGCGGGGGGCTGCAGATACGCAGTATTTT. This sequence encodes CATRRGAADTQYF.

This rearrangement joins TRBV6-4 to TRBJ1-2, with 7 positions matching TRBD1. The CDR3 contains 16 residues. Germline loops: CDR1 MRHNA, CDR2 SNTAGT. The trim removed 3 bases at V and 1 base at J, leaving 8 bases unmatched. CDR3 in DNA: TGTGCCAGCAGTGAGTGGGGACAGCAAGATAACTATGGCTACACCTTC. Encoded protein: CASSEWGQQDNYGYTF.

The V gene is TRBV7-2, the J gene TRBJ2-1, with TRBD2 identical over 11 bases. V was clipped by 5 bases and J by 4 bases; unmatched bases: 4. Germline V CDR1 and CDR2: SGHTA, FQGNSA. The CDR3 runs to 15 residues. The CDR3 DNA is TGTGCCAGCAGCGTTAGCGGGGGGGGTTACAATGAGCAGTTCTTC. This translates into CASSVSGGGYNEQFF.

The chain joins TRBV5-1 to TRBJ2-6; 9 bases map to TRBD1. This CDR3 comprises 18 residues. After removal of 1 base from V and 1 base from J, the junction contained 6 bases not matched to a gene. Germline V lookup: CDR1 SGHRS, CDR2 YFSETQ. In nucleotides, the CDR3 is TGCGCCAGCAGCTTGCCCGGGACAGGGCAGTCTGGGGCCAACGTCCTGACTTTC. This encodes CASSLPGTGQSGANVLTF.

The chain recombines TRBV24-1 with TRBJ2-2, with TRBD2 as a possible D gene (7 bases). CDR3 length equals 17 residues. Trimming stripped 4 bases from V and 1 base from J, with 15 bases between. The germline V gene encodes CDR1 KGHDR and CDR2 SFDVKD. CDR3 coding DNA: TGTGCCACCAGTGACTCCTTGGGAGGGGGGAACACCGGGGAGCTGTTTTTT. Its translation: CATSDSLGGGNTGELFF.

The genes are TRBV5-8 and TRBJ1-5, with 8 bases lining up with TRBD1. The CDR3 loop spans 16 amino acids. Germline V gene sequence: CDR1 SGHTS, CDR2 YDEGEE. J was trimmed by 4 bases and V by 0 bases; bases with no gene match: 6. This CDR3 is CASSLAGRGLNQPQHF. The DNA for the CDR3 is TGTGCCAGCAGCTTGGCCGGCAGGGGGCTTAATCAGCCCCAGCATTTT.

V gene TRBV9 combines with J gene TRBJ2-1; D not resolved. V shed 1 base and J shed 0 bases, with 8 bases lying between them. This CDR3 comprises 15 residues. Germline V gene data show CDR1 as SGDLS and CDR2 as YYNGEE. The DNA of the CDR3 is TGTGCCAGCAGCGTAAACACGGGCTCCTACAATGAGCAGTTCTTC. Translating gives CASSVNTGSYNEQFF. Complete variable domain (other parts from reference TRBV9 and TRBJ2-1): DSGVTQTPKHLITATGQRVTLRCSPRSGDLSVYWYQQSLDQGLQFLIQYYNGEERAKGNILERFSAQQFPDLHSELNLSSLELGDSALYFCASSVNTGSYNEQFFGPGTRLTVL.

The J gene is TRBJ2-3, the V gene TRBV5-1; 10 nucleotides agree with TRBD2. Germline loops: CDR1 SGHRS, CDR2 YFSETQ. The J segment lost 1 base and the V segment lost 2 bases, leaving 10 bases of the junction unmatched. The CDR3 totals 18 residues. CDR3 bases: TGCGCCAGCAGCTTCACGTTAGGAGCGGGGGGGGGCACAGATACGCAGTATTTT. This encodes CASSFTLGAGGGTDTQYF. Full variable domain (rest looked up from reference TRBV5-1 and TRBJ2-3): KAGVTQTPRYLIKTRGQQVTLSCSPISGHRSVSWYQQTPGQGLQFLFEYFSETQRNKGNFPGRFSGRQFSNSRSEMNVSTLELGDSALYLCASSFTLGAGGGTDTQYFGPGTRLTVL.

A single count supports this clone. The CDR3 DNA follows: TGTGCCAGCAGCCCGGGACTAGCTTCTCACGAGCAGTACTTC. Encoded protein: CASSPGLASHEQYF. This chain connects TRBV7-2 to TRBJ2-7; 9 bases map to TRBD2. Trimming took 5 bases from V and 5 from J; bases not matched to a gene: 7. The CDR3 loop spans 14 amino acids. Germline CDR1 reads SGHTA; CDR2 reads FQGNSA.